This T cell receptor (beta chain) was sequenced for a study of identical twins. The V end lost 4 bases, the J end lost 4 bases, and 12 bases lay between the germline ends. The CDR3 runs 14 residues. Germline loops: CDR1 SGHVS, CDR2 FQNEAQ. Each CDR3 protein gets one entry after TCRdb re-called the 5' RACE reads with MiXCR. In the table there are 450,000 or so distinct CDR3 sequences, approximately 24% of which are singletons. A further study also used this sample, focusing on T cells expressing NK-cell markers. That work states: It was sorted CD3+CD56+NKG2C+, CD3+CD56+NKG2C- and CD3+CD56-NKG2C+ T cells that supplied the TCR beta repertoires.

V is TRBV7-8 and J is TRBJ2-3, with TRBD1 as a possible D gene (6 bases). Input material: CD4+ T cells sorted from blood. The source is a woman under 30 in good health. Here the CDR3 reads CASSSTGGSDTQYF. The CDR3 region has the DNA TGTGCCAGCAGCTCTACTGGGGGCTCAGATACGCAGTATTTT.